Listed below are T cell receptor beta chains from one sample, sequenced in a study of vaccination and CD4 T cells after COVID-19. The antigens of these receptors remain unknown. TCRdb passed the PCR reads through MiXCR, listing each CDR3 protein once. The table includes about 17,000 distinct CDR3 sequences, around 53% detected once. Sample: CD4+ T cells from blood, cultured in vitro. These TCRs come from a human donor who had recovered from COVID-19. Both conserved end residues are part of each CDR3. The D gene is left open where the match is weak. For some rows the clone size is stated as once, few or many, or as a class when expanded; others skip it.

CDR3 DNA	CDR3 protein	J gene	V gene	clone size	D gene
TGTGCCAGCAGTCACGAAAGACAAATCAATCAGCCCCAGCATTTT	CASSHERQINQPQHF	TRBJ1-5	TRBV28	.	.
TGCAGTGCTAGTGGCGGGAGTGGAGCCGGGGAGCTGTTTTTT	CSASGGSGAGELFF	TRBJ2-2	TRBV20-1	few	TRBD2
TGTGCCAGCAGCCCCCGATCAGTAGCGGACGAGCAGTACTTC	CASSPRSVADEQYF	TRBJ2-7	TRBV11-3	.	.
TGTGCCAGCAGCTTCGGGCGTCCTGAGGGTAACCAGCCCCAGCATTTT	CASSFGRPEGNQPQHF	TRBJ1-5	TRBV7-2	.	.
TGTGCCAGCAGAGAGGGCTGGTACAATGAGCAGTTCTTC	CASREGWYNEQFF	TRBJ2-1	TRBV28	.	.
TGCGCCAGCAGCTTACTAGCGGGAGTTGAGAATGAGCAGTTCTTC	CASSLLAGVENEQFF	TRBJ2-1	TRBV5-1	.	TRBD2
TGTGCCAGCAAGGCGGGTGTAGGTGGAAACACCATATATTTT	CASKAGVGGNTIYF	TRBJ1-3	TRBV11-2	.	.
TGTGCCAGCAGTTTATTTACAGGGCGACTTCCCGAGCAGTACTTC	CASSLFTGRLPEQYF	TRBJ2-7	TRBV27	.	.
TGCGCCAGCAGTGAGTCGGGAAGGGGCAACACTGAAGCTTTCTTT	CASSESGRGNTEAFF	TRBJ1-1	TRBV10-1	.	.
TGTGCCAGCACCCTAGCACGCGACGAGCAGTACTTC	CASTLARDEQYF	TRBJ2-7	TRBV2	.	.
TGCGCCACCCAGGGACAAGCGGGTCACAATGAGCAGTTCTTC	CATQGQAGHNEQFF	TRBJ2-1	TRBV10-1	.	.
TGTGCCAGCTCACCACCGGAACAGCCCCAGCATTTT	CASSPPEQPQHF	TRBJ1-5	TRBV18	.	.
TGTGCCAGCAGTTTAAACGTGCGCTCCTACAATGAGCAGTTCTTC	CASSLNVRSYNEQFF	TRBJ2-1	TRBV12-3/TRBV12-4	.	.
TGTGCCTGGAACGGGCAGGGTAATTCACCCCTCCACTTT	CAWNGQGNSPLHF	TRBJ1-6	TRBV30	few	.
TGCAGTGCTAGAGATAGGTTAGGAGGGGGCCGGTCCTACAATGAGCAGTTCTTC	CSARDRLGGGRSYNEQFF	TRBJ2-1	TRBV20-1	.	.
TGTGCCAGCGGGTTTGGCGTATCCTACAATGAGCAGTTCTTC	CASGFGVSYNEQFF	TRBJ2-1	TRBV11-3	.	.
TGTGCCAGCAGCGGGGGGACAGGGATCGGGGAGCTGTTTTTT	CASSGGTGIGELFF	TRBJ2-2	TRBV7-3	.	TRBD1
TGCGCCAGCACCCTTACTAGCGGGGCAGATACGCAGTATTTT	CASTLTSGADTQYF	TRBJ2-3	TRBV10-2	.	TRBD2
TGTGCCAGCAGCTTAGTCGGGGGAAATAGCAATCAGCCCCAGCATTTT	CASSLVGGNSNQPQHF	TRBJ1-5	TRBV7-2	few	.